The next 24 T cell receptor beta chains were all read from a single sample in a study of graft-versus-host responses after intestinal transplantation. No cognate antigen is known for these TCRs. Assay used: immunoSEQ multiplex PCR; TCRdb lists only in-frame clones, some missing. There are under 150,000 clones in the sample; 90% to 95% occur only once, and around 0.16% lies in the top ten. The input for sequencing was unstimulated CD4+ T cells sorted from spleen or lymph node cells, taken before intestinal transplant. These receptors came from a human donor who received an intestinal transplant.

The genes are TRBV6-1 and TRBJ2-1; TRBD2 aligns across 9 bases. Germline CDR1 reads MNHNS; CDR2 reads SASEGT. The CDR3 runs 15 residues. Trimming removed 3 bases from V and 7 bases from J; junction bases left unmatched: 7. The CDR3 DNA follows: TGTGCCAGCAGTGACGTAGCGGGGGCCTGGAATGAGCAGTTCTTC. It translates to CASSDVAGAWNEQFF.

This clone was observed a handful of times. The rearrangement links TRBV5-6 to TRBJ1-4; 8 bases agree with TRBD1. Per the germline V gene, CDR1 is SGHDT and CDR2 is YYEEEE. There are 12 residues in the CDR3. V lost 5 bases and J lost 9; bases outside the gene matches: 3. Here the CDR3 DNA reads TGTGCCAGCAGTGGACAGGGAAAAAAACTGTTTTTT. Residues: CASSGQGKKLFF.

The gene calls are TRBV2 and TRBJ2-3, with a possible D match to TRBD2 (6 bases). The length of the CDR3 is 14 residues. Per germline, CDR1 SNHLY and CDR2 FYNNEI. Trimming shortened V by 7 bases and J by 4 bases, and 15 bases separated the two germline ends. Here the CDR3 reads CASKLRGVADTQYF. The CDR3 nucleotides read TGTGCCAGCAAGTTGCGGGGCGTGGCAGATACGCAGTATTTT.

This chain links TRBV4-1 with TRBJ1-2; D possibly corresponds to TRBD1 (6 bases). Germline CDR1 is MGHRA and CDR2 is YSYEKL. The CDR3 loop spans 17 amino acids. V lost 4 bases and J lost 5, with 23 bases in between. For the CDR3, the DNA is TGCGCCAGCAGCCGACAGGTGTCGAGTGTAGGAGCATATGGCTACACCTTC. Amino acid sequence: CASSRQVSSVGAYGYTF.

The chain is built from TRBV5-1 and TRBJ1-1; D perhaps matches TRBD1 (6 bases). The CDR3 runs 14 residues. The germline V gene has CDR1 SGHRS and CDR2 YFSETQ. Trimming left V 5 bases short and J 1 base short, with 12 bases between. Here the CDR3 DNA reads TGCGCCAGCAGAGAGGGGGATGGGAACACTGAAGCTTTCTTT. Its translation is CASREGDGNTEAFF. The whole variable domain, filled in from reference TRBV5-1 and TRBJ1-1, reads KAGVTQTPRYLIKTRGQQVTLSCSPISGHRSVSWYQQTPGQGLQFLFEYFSETQRNKGNFPGRFSGRQFSNSRSEMNVSTLELGDSALYLCASREGDGNTEAFFGQGTRLTVV.

The chain recombines TRBV5-6 with TRBJ2-1; 8 bases agree with TRBD2. The CDR3 has 16 residues. The ends lost 2 bases at V and 0 bases at J; junction bases unmatched: 4. Germline CDR1 reads SGHDT; CDR2 reads YYEEEE. This CDR3 reads CASSFLTSGSYNEQFF. As DNA, the CDR3 is TGTGCCAGCAGCTTTCTCACTAGCGGCTCCTACAATGAGCAGTTCTTC.

This clone was observed once. This sequence joins TRBV4-1 and TRBJ1-2, with 7 bases lining up with TRBD1. Unmatched junction bases numbered 1, after V lost 4 bases and J lost 5 bases. CDR1 is MGHRA and CDR2 is YSYEKL in the germline V gene. The CDR3 sequence is 12 residues long. The CDR3 sequence is CASSPQGYGYTF. CDR3 DNA: TGCGCCAGCAGCCCACAGGGGTATGGCTACACCTTC.

This chain links TRBV10-2 with TRBJ2-3; 12 positions agree with TRBD2. V was clipped by 3 bases and J by 0 bases; unmatched bases: 4. CDR3 length: 17 residues. CDR1 is WSHSY and CDR2 is SAAADI in the germline V gene. This CDR3 reads CASSELAGGFSTDTQYF. The CDR3 DNA reads TGCGCCAGCAGTGAACTAGCGGGGGGCTTTAGCACAGATACGCAGTATTTT.

This chain uses TRBV5-4 with TRBJ1-2, with a tentative D call TRBD1 (6 bases). This CDR3 spans 14 amino acids. Between the trimmed V and J ends, which lost 4 bases and 3 bases, there was a span of 13 bases. The germline V gene encodes CDR1 SGHNT and CDR2 YYREEE (reference sequence). CDR3 loop: CASSGDRSHYGYTF. The CDR3 region has the DNA TGTGCCAGCAGCGGAGACAGGTCCCACTATGGCTACACCTTC.

Details on this clone: The sample holds other DNA sequences that translate to the same CDR3. The V call is TRBV6-5, the J call TRBJ1-1; 7 nucleotides match TRBD1. The CDR3 consists of 14 residues. Per the germline V gene, CDR1 is MNHEY and CDR2 is SVGAGI. Trimming at V came to 2 bases and at J to 5 bases, leaving 5 bases not matched to a gene. CDR3 region: CASSYQDRRTEAFF. In DNA, the CDR3 is TGTGCCAGCAGTTACCAGGACAGGCGTACTGAAGCTTTCTTT.

The rearrangement uses TRBV19 and TRBJ1-3; D is unresolved. Germline V gene lookup returns CDR1 LNHDA and CDR2 SQIVND (reference sequence). The ends were cut back, 4 bases at V and 0 bases at J, with 10 bases in the middle. The CDR3 contains 15 residues. The CDR3 sequence is CASSRLWSSGNTIYF. CDR3 nucleotide sequence: TGTGCCAGTAGTAGGCTCTGGAGCTCTGGAAACACCATATATTTT.

V usage is TRBV10-3 and J usage is TRBJ1-2, with 7 bases matching TRBD1. There are 13 residues in the CDR3. J was trimmed by 4 bases and V by 8 bases; bases with no gene match: 7. Germline values: CDR1 ENHRY, CDR2 SYGVKD. Here the CDR3 reads CAISLGDSYGYTF. CDR3 bases: TGTGCCATCTCCCTAGGGGACAGCTATGGCTACACCTTC.

V is TRBV6-6 and J is TRBJ2-5; D not resolved. The tail of the sequence fits TRBJ2-7 better, so the J call may be wrong. In germline, CDR1 is MNHNY, CDR2 SVGAGI (reference sequence). The CDR3 totals 14 residues. CDR3 loop: CASSYPTAQDEQYF. The CDR3 DNA reads TGTGCCAGCAGTTACCCAACAGCTCAAGACGAGCAGTACTTC.

V and J are TRBV12-5 and TRBJ2-3; D possibly corresponds to TRBD1 (6 bases). This CDR3 region has 16 residues. The V gene lost 1 base and the J gene lost 2 bases, with 13 bases spanning the gap. CDR1 is LGHNT and CDR2 is FRNRAP in the germline V gene. CDR3 in DNA: TGTGCTAGTGGTTTGGGGACAGACTCCACCACAGATACGCAGTATTTT. Translation: CASGLGTDSTTDTQYF. Full variable domain (rest looked up from reference TRBV12-5 and TRBJ2-3): DARVTQTPRHKVTEMGQEVTMRCQPILGHNTVFWYRQTMMQGLELLAYFRNRAPLDDSGMPKDRFSAEMPDATLATLKIQPSEPRDSAVYFCASGLGTDSTTDTQYFGPGTRLTVL.

This chain uses TRBV9 with TRBJ2-7; TRBD1 matches 10 bases. The trim removed 2 bases at V and 3 bases at J, leaving 5 bases unmatched. Germline V gene lookup returns CDR1 SGDLS and CDR2 YYNGEE. The CDR3 spans 15 residues. The CDR3 reads CASSVGGTGDYEQYF. CDR3 nucleotide sequence: TGTGCCAGCAGCGTTGGCGGGACAGGGGACTACGAGCAGTACTTC.

The J gene is TRBJ2-6, the V gene TRBV6-1, with 8 bases lining up with TRBD1. CDR3 length equals 14 residues. The V gene end was trimmed by 6 bases and the J gene end by 2 bases; junction bases not matched to a gene: 0. The germline V gene has CDR1 MNHNS and CDR2 SASEGT. CDR3 bases: TGTGCCAGCAGACAGGGGGCTGGGGCCAACGTCCTGACTTTC. Protein: CASRQGAGANVLTF.

The V and J genes are TRBV27 and TRBJ1-2; 7 nucleotides match TRBD1. This CDR3 region has 13 residues. Germline-derived CDR1 and CDR2 are MNHEY and SMNVEV (reference sequence). Trimming cost V 5 bases and J 8 bases; bases outside gene matches: 8. CDR3: CASSRTTGAGYTF. In DNA, the CDR3 is TGTGCCAGCAGTCGCACTACAGGGGCCGGCTACACCTTC.

The rearrangement joins TRBV5-6 to TRBJ1-5; possibly TRBD1 for D (6 bases). The ends were cut back, 3 bases at V and 7 bases at J, with 11 bases in the middle. The germline gives CDR1 SGHDT, CDR2 YYEEEE. This CDR3 has 13 amino acids. DNA of the CDR3: TGTGCCAGCAGCTCCGGGGGGCGGCAGCCCCAGCATTTT. Protein: CASSSGGRQPQHF.

The CDR3 coding sequence is TGTGCCAGCAGCATCAGCGGGGGGGCGAGCACCGGGGAGCTGTTTTTT. Protein sequence: CASSISGGASTGELFF. V is TRBV7-9 and J is TRBJ2-2; 10 nucleotides agree with TRBD2. Per germline, CDR1 SEHNR and CDR2 FQNEAQ (reference sequence). The CDR3 is made up of 16 amino acids. V dropped 5 bases and J dropped 4; count of bases not matched to a gene: 7. Full variable domain (rest looked up from reference TRBV7-9 and TRBJ2-2): DTGVSQNPRHKITKRGQNVTFRCDPISEHNRLYWYRQTLGQGPEFLTYFQNEAQLEKSRLLSDRFSAERPKGSFSTLEIQRTEQGDSAMYLCASSISGGASTGELFFGEGSRLTVL.

The V and J genes are TRBV23-1 and TRBJ1-5; D uncertain. TRBV23-1 is placed among ORFs of uncertain function. CDR3 length: 16 amino acids. V gave up 0 bases and J gave up 2 bases, with 11 bases separating them. The CDR3 loop is CASSQSSVGCNQPQHF. CDR3 nucleotides: TGCGCCAGCAGTCAATCTTCAGTGGGTTGCAATCAGCCCCAGCATTTT.

The CDR3 bases are TGTGCCAGCAGCGATATGGACGGCTACGAGCAGTACTTC. It codes for CASSDMDGYEQYF. The gene calls are TRBV5-4 and TRBJ2-7; no firm D call. The CDR3 totals 13 residues. Germline V gene sequence: CDR1 SGHNT, CDR2 YYREEE (reference sequence). Trimming pared 4 bases from V and 3 bases from J, leaving 11 bases between.

The gene calls are TRBV5-1 and TRBJ1-1; TRBD1 agrees at 7 bases. The V gene end was trimmed by 4 bases and the J gene end by 4 bases; junction bases not matched to a gene: 4. The length of the CDR3 is 13 residues. CDR1 is SGHRS, CDR2 YFSETQ, per germline. The CDR3 region is CASSPRGVTEAFF. For the CDR3, the DNA is TGCGCCAGCAGCCCCAGGGGGGTCACTGAAGCTTTCTTT.

CDR3 coding DNA: TGCGCCAGCAGCCAAGGGACAGGTAGCGTAGATACGCAGTATTTT. Its translation is CASSQGTGSVDTQYF. V is TRBV5-1 and J is TRBJ2-3; 8 bases are a match to TRBD1. Trimming removed 4 bases from V and 5 bases from J; junction bases left unmatched: 9. The CDR3 runs to 15 residues. Per the germline V gene, CDR1 is SGHRS and CDR2 is YFSETQ.

This chain joins TRBV5-1 and TRBJ2-5, with TRBD2 identical over 9 bases. Germline V lookup: CDR1 SGHRS, CDR2 YFSETQ. With 5 bases clipped from V and 5 bases from J, the junction kept 10 bases outside the gene matches. The CDR3 runs to 15 residues. Written as DNA, the CDR3 is TGCGCCAGCAGAGTTCGAGCGGGGGGACGGGAGACCCAGTACTTC. Protein: CASRVRAGGRETQYF.